One and the same sample provided the 32 T cell receptor beta chains below, sequenced in a study of shared clonotypes between healthy human individuals. The repertoire was sequenced with immunoSEQ multiplex PCR; TCRdb's copy has only in-frame clones and lacks some. The repertoire holds over a million clones, with 70% to 80% as singletons. The material sequenced was memory CD4+ T cells from PBMCs. Described subset: CD45RA-negative fraction. All receptors come from a man aged 18 to 30 in good health. Some clones in this sample may be carry-over from other donors' samples.

The chain has TRBV9 and TRBJ2-7; D tentatively fits TRBD1 or TRBD2 (5 bases each). CDR1 SGDLS and CDR2 YYNGEE come from the germline V gene. This CDR3 has 15 residues. With 5 bases removed from V and 2 bases from J, the gap between germline ends came to 17 bases. The chain's CDR3 is CASSRDGVNTYEQYF. The CDR3 bases are TGTGCCAGCAGTCGGGACGGAGTAAATACCTACGAGCAGTACTTC. The variable domain in full, completed from reference TRBV9 and TRBJ2-7, reads DSGVTQTPKHLITATGQRVTLRCSPRSGDLSVYWYQQSLDQGLQFLIQYYNGEERAKGNILERFSAQQFPDLHSELNLSSLELGDSALYFCASSRDGVNTYEQYFGPGTRLTVT.

The rearrangement uses TRBV6-1 and TRBJ2-7; D remains unclear. From germline, CDR1 is MNHNS and CDR2 SASEGT. This CDR3 has 16 amino acids. Between the trimmed V and J ends, which lost 0 bases and 2 bases, there was a span of 14 bases. CDR3 sequence reads: CASSEAPGLSAYEQYF. CDR3 DNA: TGTGCCAGCAGTGAAGCCCCGGGTCTTTCCGCCTACGAGCAGTACTTC.

V usage is TRBV29-1 and J usage is TRBJ2-6, with D possibly matching TRBD1 (6 bases). The CDR3 runs to 16 residues. Germline lookup yields CDR1 SQVTM and CDR2 ANQGSEA. V lost 5 bases and J lost 0, with 14 bases in between. The CDR3 loop reads CSVSLTGASGANVLTF. CDR3 DNA sequence: TGCAGCGTTTCCCTGACAGGTGCCTCTGGGGCCAACGTCCTGACTTTC.

The chain couples TRBV28 to TRBJ2-7; D assignment may be TRBD1 or TRBD2 (5 bases each). The V and J ends lost 1 base and 3 bases respectively, with 10 bases between them. Germline values: CDR1 MDHEN, CDR2 SYDVKM. The CDR3 spans 14 residues. CDR3 residues: CASSLLGVDYEQYF. For the CDR3, the DNA is TGTGCCAGCAGTTTATTGGGGGTGGACTACGAGCAGTACTTC.

This clone has at least ten counts. This chain uses TRBV4-1 with TRBJ2-2; 14 bases are a match to TRBD2. The germline V gene encodes CDR1 MGHRA and CDR2 YSYEKL. V shed 1 base and J 4 bases; nucleotides not matched to a gene: 2. The length of the CDR3 is 17 residues. CDR3 residues: CASSQGGTSGSTGELFF. The CDR3 coding sequence is TGCGCCAGCAGCCAAGGTGGGACTAGCGGGAGCACCGGGGAGCTGTTTTTT.

The V call is TRBV29-1, the J call TRBJ1-1; 11 nucleotides line up with TRBD1. The CDR3 totals 18 residues. The ends lost 0 bases at V and 5 bases at J; junction bases unmatched: 14. Germline V CDR1 and CDR2: SQVTM, ANQGSEA. Written as DNA, the CDR3 is TGCAGCGTTGAAGAAGGTGCGGACAGGGGGCGAAGGAGGACTGAAGCTTTCTTT. Its translation: CSVEEGADRGRRRTEAFF. Full variable domain (remainder filled in from reference TRBV29-1 and TRBJ1-1): SAVISQKPSRDICQRGTSLTIQCQVDSQVTMMFWYRQQPGQSLTLIATANQGSEATYESGFVIDKFPISRPNLTFSTLTVSNMSPEDSSIYLCSVEEGADRGRRRTEAFFGQGTRLTVV.

This clone appeared once. CDR3 in DNA: TGCGCCAGCAGCCAAGATCAGGGGGCGGGCGAGCAGTTCTTC. Protein: CASSQDQGAGEQFF. V is TRBV4-1 and J is TRBJ2-1; 8 positions agree with TRBD1. Germline-derived CDR1 and CDR2 are MGHRA and YSYEKL. The V gene end was trimmed by 0 bases and the J gene end by 10 bases; junction bases not matched to a gene: 5. The CDR3 sequence is 14 residues long.

The CDR3 DNA sequence: TGCGCCAGCAGGGAGGAGTATTACAATGAGCAGTTCTTC. Protein product: CASREEYYNEQFF. This rearrangement joins TRBV5-1 to TRBJ2-1; possibly TRBD2 for D (5 bases). In germline, CDR1 is SGHRS, CDR2 YFSETQ. This CDR3 spans 13 amino acids. Trimming pared 5 bases from V and 4 bases from J, leaving 10 bases between.

J is TRBJ2-3 and V is TRBV28; D remains ambiguous. CDR3 length: 13 residues. V dropped 2 bases and J dropped 6 bases, with 9 bases sitting between them. Germline V gene sequence: CDR1 MDHEN, CDR2 SYDVKM. CDR3 amino acids: CASSLVQGDTQYF. CDR3 coding DNA: TGTGCCAGCAGTTTAGTTCAAGGGGATACGCAGTATTTT.

This rearrangement joins TRBV29-1 to TRBJ1-5, with D hard to call. V was trimmed by 4 bases and J by 2 bases, leaving 12 bases between them. CDR1 and CDR2 (germline): SQVTM, ANQGSEA. The CDR3 is made up of 14 amino acids. This CDR3 is CSVAAGGGNQPQHF. The CDR3 nucleotides read TGCAGCGTTGCGGCGGGTGGGGGCAATCAGCCCCAGCATTTT.

This chain joins TRBV18 and TRBJ2-6, with 7 positions matching TRBD1. V lost 4 bases and J lost 0; bases outside the gene matches: 6. Germline lookup yields CDR1 KGHSH and CDR2 LQKENI. This CDR3 is built from 17 residues. This CDR3 reads CASSQGQPHSGANVLTF. As DNA, the CDR3 is TGTGCCAGCTCACAGGGACAGCCGCACTCTGGGGCCAACGTCCTGACTTTC.

The chain is built from TRBV4-1 and TRBJ1-1; TRBD1 agrees at 7 bases. The V segment lost 2 bases and the J segment 2 bases; nucleotides outside the gene matches: 8. Germline assignment: CDR1 MGHRA and CDR2 YSYEKL. CDR3 length: 16 residues. CDR3 coding DNA: TGCGCCAGCAGCCAAAGTCCCGGGACAGTCAACACTGAAGCTTTCTTT. This gives the protein CASSQSPGTVNTEAFF.

Regarding this clone: The same CDR3 can be traced to other DNA sequences in this sample. The chain has TRBV5-1 and TRBJ1-3; 8 bases map to TRBD1. The V gene's germline CDR1 is SGHRS and CDR2 YFSETQ. This CDR3 is 15 amino acids long. The trim removed 1 base at V and 3 bases at J, leaving 3 bases unmatched. The CDR3 sequence: CASSLSGGDGNTIYF. DNA for the CDR3: TGCGCCAGCAGCTTGTCAGGGGGCGATGGAAACACCATATATTTT.

The chain uses TRBV2 and TRBJ1-1; TRBD1 might be the D (6 bases). Germline V lookup: CDR1 SNHLY, CDR2 FYNNEI. V lost 4 bases, J lost 1 base, and 13 bases lay in between. The CDR3 extends over 15 amino acids. The DNA of the CDR3 is TGTGCCAGCAGTGCAGGACAGATGGGGAACACTGAAGCTTTCTTT. It yields the protein CASSAGQMGNTEAFF.

The CDR3 sequence: CASSDPRTGQAIYF. The DNA for the CDR3 is TGTGCCAGCAGTGACCCACGGACAGGGCAGGCCATATATTTT. The chain uses TRBV6-6 and TRBJ1-3, with 8 bases matching TRBD1. The CDR3 has 14 residues. Germline V gene lookup returns CDR1 MNHNY and CDR2 SVGAGI (reference sequence). V dropped 5 bases and J dropped 11; count of bases not matched to a gene: 11.

The chain is built from TRBV7-9 and TRBJ2-7; 8 bases are a match to TRBD1. The germline gives CDR1 SEHNR, CDR2 FQNEAQ (reference sequence). V lost 2 bases, J lost 6 bases, and 9 bases stayed unmatched. CDR3 size: 15 residues. CDR3 residues: CASSLSGQGGREQYF. CDR3 bases: TGTGCCAGCAGCTTATCCGGACAGGGAGGACGCGAGCAGTACTTC.

The chain links TRBV7-9 to TRBJ1-4, with 10 bases matching TRBD1. Germline CDR1 reads SEHNR; CDR2 reads FQNEAQ (reference sequence). V trimming: 5 bases; J trimming: 7 bases; junction bases outside the gene matches: 4. This CDR3 spans 14 amino acids. This chain's CDR3 is CASSERTGGEKLFF. CDR3 nucleotide sequence: TGTGCCAGCAGCGAGAGGACAGGGGGTGAAAAACTGTTTTTT. The full variable domain, completed using reference TRBV7-9 and TRBJ1-4, is DTGVSQNPRHKITKRGQNVTFRCDPISEHNRLYWYRQTLGQGPEFLTYFQNEAQLEKSRLLSDRFSAERPKGSFSTLEIQRTEQGDSAMYLCASSERTGGEKLFFGSGTQLSVL.

The CDR3 loop reads CASSGTSGRAGEQYF. CDR3 sequence (DNA): TGTGCCAGCAGTGGGACTAGCGGAAGGGCGGGGGAGCAGTACTTC. The rearrangement links TRBV2 to TRBJ2-7; 10 bases are a match to TRBD2. The germline gives CDR1 SNHLY, CDR2 FYNNEI. The CDR3 runs to 15 residues. V lost 4 bases to trimming and J lost 7 bases; unmatched junction nucleotides: 10.

V usage is TRBV28 and J usage is TRBJ1-1; TRBD1 is a possible D gene (5 bases). The V end lost 4 bases, the J end lost 0 bases, and 18 bases lay between the germline ends. The V gene's germline CDR1 is MDHEN and CDR2 SYDVKM. This CDR3 contains 17 residues. CDR3 sequence reads: CASSSPGTPDMNTEAFF. CDR3 coding DNA: TGTGCCAGCAGTTCGCCCGGGACTCCGGATATGAACACTGAAGCTTTCTTT.

This clone was found once. The gene calls are TRBV11-3 and TRBJ2-1; the D call may be TRBD1 or TRBD2 (5 bases each). The CDR3 runs to 15 residues. CDR1 is SGHNT, CDR2 YENEEA, per germline. V was clipped by 5 bases and J by 8 bases, with 19 bases between them. The CDR3 DNA is TGTGCCAGCAGCAGTCGACGGGGTGGGGACGATGAGCAGTTCTTC. Its translation is CASSSRRGGDDEQFF. The variable domain in full, completed from reference TRBV11-3 and TRBJ2-1, reads EAGVVQSPRYKIIEKKQPVAFWCNPISGHNTLYWYLQNLGQGPELLIRYENEEAVDDSQLPKDRFSAERLKGVDSTLKIQPAELGDSAVYLCASSSRRGGDDEQFFGPGTRLTVL.

The J gene is TRBJ2-5, the V gene TRBV18; D not certain. Trimming removed 3 bases from V and 0 bases from J, with 11 bases in between. Germline V CDR1 and CDR2: KGHSH, LQKENI. The length of the CDR3 is 15 residues. CDR3: CASSPGQTYQETQYF. The DNA for the CDR3 is TGTGCCAGCTCACCGGGTCAGACGTACCAAGAGACCCAGTACTTC. Combining the CDR3 with reference TRBV18 and TRBJ2-5 gives the whole variable domain NAGVMQNPRHLVRRRGQEARLRCSPMKGHSHVYWYRQLPEEGLKFMVYLQKENIIDESGMPKERFSAEFPKEGPSILRIQQVVRGDSAAYFCASSPGQTYQETQYFGPGTRLLVL.

The table lists this clone with a few counts. The CDR3 coding sequence is TGCGCCAGCAGCCAAACCGAACAGGGTCGCTACACCTTC. Its protein product is CASSQTEQGRYTF. The V gene is TRBV5-1, the J gene TRBJ1-2; TRBD1 is a possible D gene (6 bases). The ends were cut back, 4 bases at V and 9 bases at J, with 16 bases in the middle. Germline V gives CDR1 SGHRS, CDR2 YFSETQ. The CDR3 loop spans 13 amino acids.

J is TRBJ1-1 and V is TRBV11-1; D is uncertain. The CDR3 consists of 16 residues. Germline CDR1 and CDR2: SGHAT and FQDESV (reference sequence). The V and J ends lost 2 bases and 4 bases respectively, with 17 bases between them. Written as DNA, the CDR3 is TGTGCCAGCAGCTTAAACGTCCGACACCCGACCACTGAAGCTTTCTTT. Protein: CASSLNVRHPTTEAFF. The whole variable domain, filled in from reference TRBV11-1 and TRBJ1-1, reads EAEVAQSPRYKITEKSQAVAFWCDPISGHATLYWYRQILGQGPELLVQFQDESVVDDSQLPKDRFSAERLKGVDSTLKIQPAELGDSAMYLCASSLNVRHPTTEAFFGQGTRLTVV.

The chain links TRBV5-1 to TRBJ2-5, with 7 nucleotides matching TRBD1. Germline V gene data show CDR1 as SGHRS and CDR2 as YFSETQ. CDR3 length: 13 amino acids. V trimming: 7 bases; J trimming: 3 bases; junction bases outside the gene matches: 6. The CDR3: CASGDSQKETQYF. CDR3 DNA: TGCGCCAGCGGGGACAGTCAAAAAGAGACCCAGTACTTC.

The chain couples TRBV5-4 to TRBJ2-7, with 7 bases lining up with TRBD2. Germline CDR1 is SGHNT and CDR2 is YYREEE (reference sequence). The length of the CDR3 is 14 residues. After removal of 0 bases from V and 3 bases from J, the junction contained 3 bases not matched to a gene. DNA for the CDR3: TGTGCCAGCAGCTTGGCGGGAGGCCTCTACGAGCAGTACTTC. Translation gives CASSLAGGLYEQYF.

V gene TRBV27 combines with J gene TRBJ2-5; TRBD2 aligns across 10 bases. J lost 1 base, V lost 5 bases, and 10 bases had no gene match. The CDR3 runs 17 residues. Germline loops: CDR1 MNHEY, CDR2 SMNVEV (reference sequence). CDR3 bases: TGTGCCAGCAGTACTGCCCGGACTAGCGGCATCCAAGAGACCCAGTACTTC. Protein product: CASSTARTSGIQETQYF.

This clone was picked up a small number of times. V usage is TRBV10-3 and J usage is TRBJ2-1; 9 bases agree with TRBD1. Trimming removed 4 bases from V and 2 bases from J; junction bases left unmatched: 3. Germline CDR1 reads ENHRY; CDR2 reads SYGVKD. The CDR3 is 15 amino acids. CDR3 sequence (DNA): TGTGCCATCAGTGGGGGACAGGGAGCCTACAATGAGCAGTTCTTC. Translating it yields CAISGGQGAYNEQFF.

The genes are TRBV9 and TRBJ2-2; possibly TRBD1 for D (6 bases). The germline V gene encodes CDR1 SGDLS and CDR2 YYNGEE. Deletions cut 0 bases from V and 5 bases from J, with 11 bases between. This CDR3 region has 15 residues. This chain's CDR3 is CASSVGDRPTGELFF. CDR3 coding DNA: TGTGCCAGCAGCGTAGGAGACAGGCCAACCGGGGAGCTGTTTTTT.

This rearrangement joins TRBV15 to TRBJ1-4; D is uncertain. This CDR3 is built from 13 residues. Germline V gives CDR1 LNHNV, CDR2 YYDKDF (reference sequence). Trimming pared 11 bases from V and 0 bases from J, leaving 10 bases between. The CDR3 nucleotides read TGTGCCTCGTCACTGTCAACTAATGAAAAACTGTTTTTT. This gives the protein CASSLSTNEKLFF.

The rearrangement uses TRBV6-1 and TRBJ1-2, with 7 bases identical to TRBD1. The CDR3 extends over 15 amino acids. Germline V gives CDR1 MNHNS, CDR2 SASEGT. After removal of 4 bases from V and 0 bases from J, the junction contained 5 bases not matched to a gene. In DNA form, the CDR3 reads TGTGCCAGCAGTGCAGGGACAGCACCTAACTATGGCTACACCTTC. It specifies CASSAGTAPNYGYTF.

The chain is built from TRBV6-1 and TRBJ1-2; D uncertain. V gave up 4 bases and J gave up 4 bases, with 10 bases separating them. Per the germline V gene, CDR1 is MNHNS and CDR2 is SASEGT. CDR3 length: 13 amino acids. This CDR3 is CASSVGYGYGYTF. The CDR3 DNA sequence: TGTGCCAGCAGTGTGGGGTACGGCTATGGCTACACCTTC.

This chain connects TRBV5-6 to TRBJ1-2, with a weak D call TRBD1 (6 bases). The CDR3 is 15 residues long. Per germline, CDR1 SGHDT and CDR2 YYEEEE. V gave up 2 bases and J gave up 3 bases, with 14 bases separating them. In DNA, the CDR3 is TGTGCCAGCAGCTTCGTCGCGGGGGGCGACTATGGCTACACCTTC. This sequence encodes CASSFVAGGDYGYTF.